A selection of T cell receptor beta chains follows, all from one sample in a study of graft-versus-host responses after intestinal transplantation. These receptors are not linked to any known antigen. This table comes from immunoSEQ multiplex PCR, and its TCRdb copy is limited to in-frame clones, with some not included. This table has 80,000 to 95,000 clones, about 92% appearing once. Sequencing used unstimulated CD8+ T cells sorted from spleen or lymph node cells, obtained before intestinal transplant. These receptors were taken from a human donor who received an intestinal transplant. Each CDR3 is given with its conserved first and last residue. A D gene is named only where the DNA matches it firmly. Clone size is given for some rows only: seen once, a few or many times, or a class if the clone is expanded.

TRBV9	12	TRBJ1-1	.	.	CASGRVDTEAFF	TGTGCCAGCGGGAGGGTTGACACTGAAGCTTTCTTT
TRBV27	15	TRBJ1-3	.	.	CASSPDRGARNTIYF	TGTGCCAGCAGTCCAGACCGGGGGGCGCGAAACACCATATATTTT
TRBV9	13	TRBJ2-5	.	.	CASSSGLTETQYF	TGTGCCAGCAGCTCGGGACTTACAGAGACCCAGTACTTC
TRBV29-1	14	TRBJ2-1	TRBD2	.	CSVEGLAVYNEQFF	TGCAGCGTTGAGGGACTAGCGGTTTACAATGAGCAGTTCTTC
TRBV11-2	15	TRBJ2-3	.	.	CASSLDTRFTDTQYF	TGTGCCAGCAGCTTAGATACGAGGTTCACAGATACGCAGTATTTT
TRBV11-3	14	TRBJ2-1	.	few	CASKLGGAYNEQFF	TGTGCCAGCAAATTAGGGGGGGCTTACAATGAGCAGTTCTTC
TRBV19	16	TRBJ1-1	.	.	CASFDPSSRMNTEAFF	TGTGCCAGTTTCGACCCTTCCAGCAGGATGAACACTGAAGCTTTCTTT
TRBV5-1	14	TRBJ1-1	.	few	CASSWTEAGTEAFF	TGCGCCAGCAGCTGGACAGAGGCTGGTACTGAAGCTTTCTTT
TRBV4-1	19	TRBJ1-4	.	.	CASSAQGGQIVATNEKLFF	TGCGCCAGCAGCGCCCAAGGGGGTCAGATCGTTGCAACTAATGAAAAACTGTTTTTT
TRBV7-9	12	TRBJ1-3	.	.	CASSLMADIEYF	TGTGCCAGCAGCTTAATGGCGGACATCGAGTATTTT
TRBV4-3	15	TRBJ1-1	.	.	CASSQAWHMNTEAFF	TGCGCCAGCAGCCAAGCTTGGCATATGAACACTGAAGCTTTCTTT
TRBV7-9	14	TRBJ2-7	TRBD1	.	CASSPRDRGDEQYF	TGTGCCAGCAGCCCCCGGGACAGGGGGGACGAGCAGTACTTC
TRBV21-1	13	TRBJ1-1	.	.	CASVRQGQGEAFF	TGTGCCAGCGTCCGACAGGGTCAGGGTGAAGCTTTCTTT
TRBV7-9	13	TRBJ1-1	.	.	CASSPPGSTRAFF	TGTGCCAGCAGCCCCCCCGGGAGTACTAGAGCTTTCTTT
TRBV5-5	13	TRBJ2-7	.	.	CASSGGISYEQYF	TGTGCCAGCAGCGGCGGGATATCTTACGAGCAGTACTTC
TRBV13	13	TRBJ2-2	.	.	CASSNGDGGELFF	TGTGCCAGCAGCAACGGGGATGGCGGGGAGCTGTTTTTT
TRBV7-6	15	TRBJ2-3	.	.	CASSLGGASTDTQYF	TGTGCCAGCAGCTTGGGCGGGGCCTCCACAGATACGCAGTATTTT
TRBV6-6	16	TRBJ1-6	TRBD1	.	CASSYAGGSNNSPLHF	TGTGCCAGCAGTTATGCAGGGGGAAGTAATAATTCACCCCTCCACTTT
TRBV4-3	15	TRBJ1-5	TRBD1	.	CASSQGTGANQPQHF	TGCGCCAGCAGCCAAGGGACAGGGGCCAATCAGCCCCAGCATTTT
TRBV27	17	TRBJ2-2	.	.	CASSLRPGTPNTGELFF	TGTGCCAGCAGTTTACGCCCCGGGACTCCGAACACCGGGGAGCTGTTTTTT
TRBV4-3	15	TRBJ2-7	.	.	CASSQNAASAYEQYF	TGCGCCAGCAGCCAAAATGCAGCGAGTGCCTACGAGCAGTACTTC
TRBV18	15	TRBJ2-7	TRBD1	.	CASSPGDSLPYEQYF	TGTGCCAGCTCACCAGGGGACAGCCTACCCTACGAGCAGTACTTC
TRBV30	14	TRBJ2-7	TRBD1	.	CAWRRDSSSYEQYF	TGTGCCTGGAGACGGGACAGCAGCTCCTACGAGCAGTACTTC
TRBV11-2	14	TRBJ2-1	.	.	CASSLDAGSWMQFF	TGTGCCAGCAGCTTAGATGCCGGGAGTTGGATGCAGTTCTTC
TRBV30	12	TRBJ1-3	.	.	CAWSVTGNTIYF	TGTGCCTGGAGTGTAACCGGGAACACCATATATTTT
TRBV27	15	TRBJ2-1	TRBD2	.	CASSVGGSNYNEQFF	TGTGCCAGCAGCGTCGGGGGGAGCAACTACAATGAGCAGTTCTTC
TRBV27	15	TRBJ2-7	TRBD1	once	CASSPATDRGYEQYF	TGTGCCAGCAGCCCAGCCACTGACAGGGGGTACGAGCAGTACTTC
TRBV11-3	13	TRBJ1-1	.	few	CASSLAGRGEAFF	TGTGCCAGCAGCTTAGCAGGGAGGGGTGAAGCTTTCTTT
TRBV27	13	TRBJ1-5	.	.	CASSLGQDQPQHF	TGTGCCAGCAGTTTAGGGCAAGATCAGCCCCAGCATTTT
TRBV9	16	TRBJ1-2	.	.	CASSVAGSQGIYGYTF	TGTGCCAGCAGCGTAGCAGGGTCTCAGGGAATCTATGGCTACACCTTC
TRBV7-9	16	TRBJ1-2	.	.	CASSSSSTAANYGYTF	TGTGCCAGCAGCTCTTCCTCGACAGCTGCTAACTATGGCTACACCTTC
TRBV11-2	12	TRBJ1-6	.	once	CASSLGGPPLHF	TGTGCCAGCAGCTTAGGAGGGCCACCCCTCCACTTT
TRBV7-9	16	TRBJ2-1	TRBD2	.	CASSFTSGGPDNEQFF	TGTGCCAGCAGCTTTACTAGCGGGGGGCCAGACAATGAGCAGTTCTTC
TRBV27	15	TRBJ2-6	.	.	CASSLTGAGANVLTF	TGTGCCAGCAGTTTAACGGGGGCTGGGGCCAACGTCCTGACTTTC
TRBV6-5	14	TRBJ2-7	.	.	CATADILTSYEQYF	TGTGCCACGGCGGACATTCTGACCTCATACGAGCAGTACTTC
TRBV5-1	15	TRBJ2-3	TRBD2	.	CASSSGLGTTDTQYF	TGCGCCAGCAGCTCGGGACTAGGGACCACAGATACGCAGTATTTT
TRBV27	12	TRBJ2-7	TRBD1	.	CASSIQGGEQYF	TGTGCCAGCAGTATACAGGGGGGCGAGCAGTACTTC
TRBV7-2	15	TRBJ1-1	.	.	CASSFTPGVNTEAFF	TGTGCCAGCAGCTTTACGCCCGGGGTGAACACTGAAGCTTTCTTT
TRBV10-3	15	TRBJ1-1	.	.	CAISESVGLGTEAFF	TGTGCCATCAGTGAGTCGGTGGGGCTTGGCACTGAAGCTTTCTTT
TRBV6-1	16	TRBJ1-2	TRBD1	few	CASSEVTTGGVYGYTF	TGTGCCAGCAGTGAAGTCACAACAGGGGGCGTCTATGGCTACACCTTC
TRBV12-5	14	TRBJ2-1	TRBD2	once	CASGTSLAGNEQFF	TGTGCTAGTGGTACATCACTAGCGGGCAATGAGCAGTTCTTC
TRBV27	13	TRBJ1-5	.	once	CASSLYLRQPQHF	TGTGCCAGCAGCCTATATCTACGTCAGCCCCAGCATTTT